These 8 T cell receptor beta chains originate from one sample sequenced in a study of tumor-infiltrating lymphocytes in glioblastoma multiforme. TCRB libraries came from RNA via three nested multiplex PCR rounds. MiXCR was run by TCRdb on the multiplex PCR reads, yielding one entry per CDR3 protein. This sample has some 32,000 distinct CDR3 sequences; roughly two thirds occur once, and the top ten carry around a third. Material: brain tumor tissue. Every receptor here comes from a male donor with glioblastoma.

The chain is built from TRBV5-1 and TRBJ2-6; 11 bases agree with TRBD1. Trimming took 1 base from V and 0 from J; bases not matched to a gene: 12. From germline, CDR1 is SGHRS and CDR2 YFSETQ. CDR3 length: 21 amino acids. CDR3: CASSLQPGQGVGGSGANVLTF. For the CDR3, the DNA is TGCGCCAGCAGCTTGCAACCGGGACAGGGGGTAGGCGGCTCTGGGGCCAACGTCCTGACTTTC. Based on the CDR3 plus reference TRBV5-1 and TRBJ2-6, the full variable domain is KAGVTQTPRYLIKTRGQQVTLSCSPISGHRSVSWYQQTPGQGLQFLFEYFSETQRNKGNFPGRFSGRQFSNSRSEMNVSTLELGDSALYLCASSLQPGQGVGGSGANVLTFGAGSRLTVL.

Regarding this clonotype: One base away lies a much larger clone, so this may be a sequencing read error. The CDR3 reads CASRLTEGLVGTDTRYF. The CDR3 coding sequence is TGTGCCAGCAGATTAACGGAGGGACTAGTAGGCACAGATACGCGGTATTTT. This chain connects TRBV7-9 to TRBJ2-3; 8 nucleotides agree with TRBD2. This CDR3 contains 17 residues. CDR1 SEHNR and CDR2 FQNEAQ come from the germline V gene (reference sequence).

Notes on this clonotype: Relative to the germline gene, one junction end is altered; a read error may explain this. The chain employs TRBV14 and TRBJ1-2; a possible D gene is TRBD1 (5 bases). In germline, CDR1 is SGHDN, CDR2 FVKESK. CDR3 length: 15 residues. CDR3 loop: CASSLGGRANHGYTF. As DNA, the CDR3 is TGTGCCAGCAGCCTCGGGGGGAGGGCTAACCATGGCTACACCTTC. Combining the CDR3 with reference TRBV14 and TRBJ1-2 gives the whole variable domain EAGVTQFPSHSVIEKGQTVTLRCDPISGHDNLYWYRRVMGKEIKFLLHFVKESKQDESGMPNNRFLAERTGGTYSTLKVQPAELEDSGVYFCASSLGGRANHGYTFGSGTRLTVV.

On this clonotype: An end of the junction does not agree with germline; a read error may underlie this. V usage is TRBV6-5 and J usage is TRBJ2-5, with a possible D match to TRBD1 (7 bases). The CDR3 consists of 16 residues. In germline, CDR1 is MNHEY, CDR2 SVGAGI. The CDR3 here is CASSSTDRVEGEIQYF. CDR3 nucleotide sequence: TGTGCCAGCAGTTCGACAGACAGGGTGGAGGGAGAGATCCAGTACTTC.

Of note for this clonotype: This clone may be a read error of a much larger clone one base away. The chain employs TRBV28 and TRBJ2-1; possibly TRBD2 for D (6 bases). This CDR3 comprises 14 residues. Germline V gene data show CDR1 as MDHEN and CDR2 as SYDVKM. V lost 6 bases and J lost 6, with 15 bases in between. The chain's CDR3 is CASRTGGASNEQFF. CDR3 bases: TGTGCCAGCAGAACGGGCGGGGCCTCCAATGAGCAGTTCTTC.

The chain employs TRBV7-9 and TRBJ1-2; 7 nucleotides agree with TRBD1. Germline V gene lookup returns CDR1 SEHNR and CDR2 FQNEAQ (reference sequence). V was clipped by 5 bases and J by 3 bases; unmatched bases: 6. The CDR3 covers 14 residues. In nucleotides, the CDR3 is TGTGCCAGCAGCCGACAGGGAATCGACTATGGCTACACCTTC. Translating it yields CASSRQGIDYGYTF.

In the case of this clonotype: This may come from a read error, since a much larger clone is one base off. The chain joins TRBV7-8 to TRBJ2-7; TRBD1 agrees at 8 bases. The CDR3 is made up of 16 amino acids. CDR1 is SGHVS, CDR2 FQNEAQ, per germline. CDR3 protein: CASSQYTGTGLYGQYF. The CDR3 DNA reads as TGTGCCAGCAGCCAATACACCGGGACAGGTCTCTACGGGCAGTACTTC.

There are a few counts of this clonotype. A much larger clonotype is one base distant, so this may be a read error. The J gene is TRBJ2-2, the V gene TRBV4-1, with TRBD1 as a possible D gene (6 bases). CDR1 and CDR2 from the germline V gene are MGHRA and YSYEKL. This CDR3 comprises 16 residues. V lost 5 bases, J lost 1 base, and 14 bases lay in between. CDR3 nucleotides: TGCGCCAGCAGCAGAAAAGGGGGTATGAACACCGGGGAGCTGTTTTTT. Translated: CASSRKGGMNTGELFF.